The T cell receptor beta chain under discussion was sequenced for a study of blood T cell repertoires in COVID-19. Assay used: immunoSEQ multiplex PCR; TCRdb lists only in-frame clones, some missing. The table includes 85,000 to 120,000 clones, roughly 80% detected once. This TCR came from a human donor in a cohort sampled during active COVID-19. Sequencing was done on a sample of peripheral blood.

In DNA, the CDR3 is TGTGCCAGCAGCTTGGCGGAGGAGCAGTTCTTC. The encoded protein is CASSLAEEQFF. This chain uses TRBV7-3 with TRBJ2-1; no clear D gene. Germline CDR1 and CDR2: SGHTA and FQGTGA. V was cut by 3 bases and J by 10 bases, with 7 bases left in between. The CDR3 spans 11 residues.